This T cell receptor beta chain was identified during a study of T cells in Graves' hyperthyroidism and ophthalmopathy. General study results and limits: Patients with ophthalmopathy were separated from those with stable hyperthyroidism by a 13 V-J model.

The study enrolled patients aged 18 to 65 with newly diagnosed hyperthyroidism of under 2 months' duration. The source material, RNA transcripts, was used to amplify TCR beta CDR3 regions. Carried out on the TCR CDR3, a first-round RT-PCR used the HTBI primer set. TCRdb processed the multiplex PCR reads anew with MiXCR; each CDR3 protein has one entry. The sample comprises hundreds of thousands of distinct CDR3 sequences, 30% to 40% of which are singletons, and roughly 31% rests with the top ten. The CDR3 has 15 residues. The J segment lost 7 bases and the V segment lost 1 base, leaving 6 bases of the junction unmatched. CDR1 and CDR2 from the germline V gene are DFQATT and SNEGSKA (reference sequence). This clonotype was counted at least ten times. The target antigen is unknown.

This chain joins TRBV20-1 and TRBJ1-6; TRBD1 agrees at 8 bases. Sequenced material: blood. The source of this sequence is a woman aged 35 to 49 with Graves' hyperthyroidism. The CDR3 region is CSARAGGGFNSPLHF. CDR3 bases: TGCAGTGCTAGAGCAGGGGGCGGTTTCAATTCACCCCTCCACTTT.